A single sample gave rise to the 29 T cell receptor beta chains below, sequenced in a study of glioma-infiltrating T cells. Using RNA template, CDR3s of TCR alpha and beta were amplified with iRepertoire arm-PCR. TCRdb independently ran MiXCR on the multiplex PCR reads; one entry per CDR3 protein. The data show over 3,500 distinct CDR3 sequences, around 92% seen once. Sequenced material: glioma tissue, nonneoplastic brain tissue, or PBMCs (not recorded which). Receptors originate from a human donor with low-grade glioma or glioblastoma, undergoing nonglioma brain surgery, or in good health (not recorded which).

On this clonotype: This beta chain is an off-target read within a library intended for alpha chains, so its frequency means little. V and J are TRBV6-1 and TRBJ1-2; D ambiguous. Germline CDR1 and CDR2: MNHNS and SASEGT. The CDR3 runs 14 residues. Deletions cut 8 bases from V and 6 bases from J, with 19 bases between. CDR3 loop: CASSTRWQADGYTF. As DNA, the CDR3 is TGTGCCAGCTCCACCCGGTGGCAGGCAGATGGCTACACCTTC.

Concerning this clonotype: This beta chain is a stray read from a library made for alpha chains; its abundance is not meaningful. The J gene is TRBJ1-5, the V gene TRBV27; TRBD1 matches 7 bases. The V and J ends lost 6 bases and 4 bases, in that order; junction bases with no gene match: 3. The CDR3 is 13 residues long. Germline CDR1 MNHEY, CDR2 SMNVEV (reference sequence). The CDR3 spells CASSRDRNQPQHF. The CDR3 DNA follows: TGTGCCAGCAGCCGGGACAGAAATCAGCCCCAGCATTTT.

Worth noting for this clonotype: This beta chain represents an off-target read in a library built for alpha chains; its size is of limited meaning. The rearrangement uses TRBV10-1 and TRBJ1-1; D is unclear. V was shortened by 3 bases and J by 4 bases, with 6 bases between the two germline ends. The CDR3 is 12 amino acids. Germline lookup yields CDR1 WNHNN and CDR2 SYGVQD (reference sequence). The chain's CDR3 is CASSEIGTEAFF. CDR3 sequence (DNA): TGCGCCAGCAGTGAAATCGGCACTGAAGCTTTCTTT.

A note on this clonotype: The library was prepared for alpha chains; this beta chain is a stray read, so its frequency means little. The CDR3 DNA follows: TGTGCCAGCAGTGAACAGGACTACGAGCAGTACGTC. It is translated as CASSEQDYEQYV. The chain uses TRBV2 and TRBJ2-7; D not certain. The germline V gene has CDR1 SNHLY and CDR2 FYNNEI. Trimming shortened V by 2 bases and J by 3 bases, and 5 bases separated the two germline ends. This CDR3 is built from 12 residues.

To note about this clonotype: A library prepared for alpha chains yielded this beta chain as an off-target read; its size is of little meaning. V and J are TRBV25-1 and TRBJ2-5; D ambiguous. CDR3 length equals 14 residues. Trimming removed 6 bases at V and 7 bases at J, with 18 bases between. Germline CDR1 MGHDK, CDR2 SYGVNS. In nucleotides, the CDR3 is TGTGCCAGCAGCCCGACAAGCCTAGTGGGGACCCAGTACTTC. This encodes CASSPTSLVGTQYF.

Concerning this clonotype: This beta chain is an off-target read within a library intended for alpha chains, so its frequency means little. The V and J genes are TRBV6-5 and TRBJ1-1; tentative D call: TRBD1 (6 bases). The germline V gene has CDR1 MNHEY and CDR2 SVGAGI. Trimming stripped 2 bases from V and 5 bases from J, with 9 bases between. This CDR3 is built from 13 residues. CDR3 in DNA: TGTGCCAGCAGTTACCTCCAGGGGACTGAAGCTTTCTTT. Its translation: CASSYLQGTEAFF.

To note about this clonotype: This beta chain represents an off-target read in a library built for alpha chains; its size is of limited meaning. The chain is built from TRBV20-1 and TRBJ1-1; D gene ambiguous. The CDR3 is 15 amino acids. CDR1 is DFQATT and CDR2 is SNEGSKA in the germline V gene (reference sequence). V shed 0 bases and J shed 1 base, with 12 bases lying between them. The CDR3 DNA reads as TGCAGTGCTAGAGATCCGGTTCGGAGGAACACTGAAGCTTTCTTT. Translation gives CSARDPVRRNTEAFF.

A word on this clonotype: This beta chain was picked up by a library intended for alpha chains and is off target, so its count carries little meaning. CDR3 coding DNA: TGTGCCAGCAGCTTAAGTTGGGGTACAGATACGCAGTATTTT. Translation: CASSLSWGTDTQYF. The chain carries TRBV7-2 and TRBJ2-3; D uncertain. The V end lost 2 bases, the J end lost 3 bases, and 9 bases lay between the germline ends. Germline values: CDR1 SGHTA, CDR2 FQGNSA. The CDR3 spans 14 residues.

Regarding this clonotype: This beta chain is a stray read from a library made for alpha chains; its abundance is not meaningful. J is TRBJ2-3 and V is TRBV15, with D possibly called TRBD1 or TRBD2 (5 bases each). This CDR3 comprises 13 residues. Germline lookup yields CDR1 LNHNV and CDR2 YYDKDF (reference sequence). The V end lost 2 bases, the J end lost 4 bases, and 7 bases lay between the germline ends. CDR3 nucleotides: TGTGCCACCAGCAGACAGGGAGCAGATACGCAGTATTTT. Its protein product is CATSRQGADTQYF.

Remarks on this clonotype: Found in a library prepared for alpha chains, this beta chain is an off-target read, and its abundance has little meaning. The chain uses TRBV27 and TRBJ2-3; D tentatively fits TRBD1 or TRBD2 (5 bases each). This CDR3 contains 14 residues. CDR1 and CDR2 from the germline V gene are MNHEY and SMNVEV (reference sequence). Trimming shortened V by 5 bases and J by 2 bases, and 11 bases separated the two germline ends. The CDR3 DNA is TGTGCCAGCAGTCCCGAGGGGTACACAGATACGCAGTATTTT. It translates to CASSPEGYTDTQYF.

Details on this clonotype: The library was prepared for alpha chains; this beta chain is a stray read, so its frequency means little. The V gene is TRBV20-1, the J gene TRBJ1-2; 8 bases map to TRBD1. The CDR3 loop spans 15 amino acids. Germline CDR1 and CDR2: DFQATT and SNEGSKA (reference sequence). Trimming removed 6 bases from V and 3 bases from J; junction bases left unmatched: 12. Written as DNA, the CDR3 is TGCAGTGCCCCGGACAGGGCCTCCCGAGACTATGGCTACACCTTC. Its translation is CSAPDRASRDYGYTF.

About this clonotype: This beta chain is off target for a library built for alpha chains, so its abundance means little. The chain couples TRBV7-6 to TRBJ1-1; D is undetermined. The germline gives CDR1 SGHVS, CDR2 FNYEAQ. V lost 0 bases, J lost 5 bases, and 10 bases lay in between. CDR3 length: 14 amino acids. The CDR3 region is CASSLALGSTEAFF. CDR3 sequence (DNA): TGTGCCAGCAGCTTAGCGCTGGGCTCTACTGAAGCTTTCTTT. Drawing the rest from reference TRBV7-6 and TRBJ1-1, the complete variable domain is GAGVSQSPRYKVTKRGQDVALRCDPISGHVSLYWYRQALGQGPEFLTYFNYEAQQDKSGLPNDRFSAERPEGSISTLTIQRTEQRDSAMYRCASSLALGSTEAFFGQGTRLTVV.

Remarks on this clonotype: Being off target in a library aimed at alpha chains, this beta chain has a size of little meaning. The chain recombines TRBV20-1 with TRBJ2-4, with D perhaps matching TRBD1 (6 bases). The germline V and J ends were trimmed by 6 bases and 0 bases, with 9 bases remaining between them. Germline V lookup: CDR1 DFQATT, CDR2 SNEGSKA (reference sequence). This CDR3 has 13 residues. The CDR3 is CSAKQGAKNIQYF. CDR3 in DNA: TGCAGTGCGAAACAGGGAGCCAAAAACATTCAGTACTTC.

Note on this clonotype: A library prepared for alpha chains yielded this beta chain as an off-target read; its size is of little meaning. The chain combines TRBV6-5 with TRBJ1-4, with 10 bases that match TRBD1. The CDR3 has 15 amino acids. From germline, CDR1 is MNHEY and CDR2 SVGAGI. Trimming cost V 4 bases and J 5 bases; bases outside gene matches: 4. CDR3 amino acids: CASSSATGGNEKLFF. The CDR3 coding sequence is TGTGCCAGCAGTTCGGCGACAGGGGGCAATGAAAAACTGTTTTTT.

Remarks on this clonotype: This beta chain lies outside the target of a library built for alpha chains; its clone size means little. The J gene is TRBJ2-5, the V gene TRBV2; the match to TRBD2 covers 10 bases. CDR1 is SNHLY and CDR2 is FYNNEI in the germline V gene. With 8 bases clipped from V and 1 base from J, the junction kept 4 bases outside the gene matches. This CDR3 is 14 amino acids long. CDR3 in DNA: TGTGCCAGCGAACTAGCGGGAATCCAAGAGACCCAGTACTTC. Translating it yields CASELAGIQETQYF. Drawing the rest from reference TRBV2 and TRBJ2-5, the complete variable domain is EPEVTQTPSHQVTQMGQEVILRCVPISNHLYFYWYRQILGQKVEFLVSFYNNEISEKSEIFDDQFSVERPDGSNFTLKIRSTKLEDSAMYFCASELAGIQETQYFGPGTRLLVL.

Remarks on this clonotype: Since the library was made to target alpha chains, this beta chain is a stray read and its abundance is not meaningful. The CDR3 region has the DNA TGTGCCAGCAGAACCTACAGCTCCTATAATTCACCCCTCCACTTT. This translates into CASRTYSSYNSPLHF. The chain couples TRBV27 to TRBJ1-6; D ambiguous. CDR3 size: 15 residues. Trimming removed 6 bases at V and 0 bases at J, with 9 bases between. In germline, CDR1 is MNHEY, CDR2 SMNVEV (reference sequence).

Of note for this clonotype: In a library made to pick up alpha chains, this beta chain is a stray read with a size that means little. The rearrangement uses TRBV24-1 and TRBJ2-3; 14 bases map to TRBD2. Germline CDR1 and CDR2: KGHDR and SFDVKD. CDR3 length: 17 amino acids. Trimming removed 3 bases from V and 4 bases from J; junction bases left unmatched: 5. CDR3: CATSDPTGLAGADTQYF. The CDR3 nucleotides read TGTGCCACCAGTGATCCAACGGGACTAGCGGGAGCAGATACGCAGTATTTT.

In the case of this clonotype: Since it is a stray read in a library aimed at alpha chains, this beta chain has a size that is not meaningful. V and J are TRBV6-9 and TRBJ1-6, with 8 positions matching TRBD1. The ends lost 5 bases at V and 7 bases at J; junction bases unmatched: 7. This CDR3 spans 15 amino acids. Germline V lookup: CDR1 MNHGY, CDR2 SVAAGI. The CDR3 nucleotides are TGTGCCAGCAGTAATCCCACAGGGGGAAATTCACCCCTCCACTTT. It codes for CASSNPTGGNSPLHF.

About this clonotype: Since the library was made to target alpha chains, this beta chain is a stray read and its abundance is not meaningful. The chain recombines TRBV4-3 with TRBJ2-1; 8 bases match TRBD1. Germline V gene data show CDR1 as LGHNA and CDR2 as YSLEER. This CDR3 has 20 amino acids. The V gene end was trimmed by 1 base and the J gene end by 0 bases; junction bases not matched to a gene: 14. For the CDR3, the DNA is TGCGCCAGCAGCCAAGTCCACGGGACAGGACGAACTAGCTCCTACAATGAGCAGTTCTTC. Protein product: CASSQVHGTGRTSSYNEQFF.

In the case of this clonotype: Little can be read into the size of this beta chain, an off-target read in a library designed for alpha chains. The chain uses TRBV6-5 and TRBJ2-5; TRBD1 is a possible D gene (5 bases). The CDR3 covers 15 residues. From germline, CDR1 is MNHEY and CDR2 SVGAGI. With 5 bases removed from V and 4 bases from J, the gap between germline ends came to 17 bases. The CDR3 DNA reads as TGTGCCAGCAGTCAGGGTAAAGACACCGTAGAGACCCAGTACTTC. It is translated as CASSQGKDTVETQYF.

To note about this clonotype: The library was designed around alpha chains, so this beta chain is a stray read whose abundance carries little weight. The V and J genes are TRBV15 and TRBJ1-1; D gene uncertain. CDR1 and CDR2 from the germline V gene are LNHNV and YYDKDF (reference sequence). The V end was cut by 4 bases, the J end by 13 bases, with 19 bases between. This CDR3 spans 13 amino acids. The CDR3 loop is CATSTIRTEVNFF. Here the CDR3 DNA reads TGTGCCACCAGCACAATCAGGACGGAGGTAAATTTCTTT.

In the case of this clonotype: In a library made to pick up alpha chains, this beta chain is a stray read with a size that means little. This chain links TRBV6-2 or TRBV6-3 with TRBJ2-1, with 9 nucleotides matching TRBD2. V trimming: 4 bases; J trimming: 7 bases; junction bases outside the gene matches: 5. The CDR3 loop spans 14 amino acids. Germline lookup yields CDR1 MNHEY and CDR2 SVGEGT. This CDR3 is CASSSSGDSNEQFF. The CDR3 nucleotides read TGTGCCAGCAGTTCTAGCGGGGACTCGAATGAGCAGTTCTTC.

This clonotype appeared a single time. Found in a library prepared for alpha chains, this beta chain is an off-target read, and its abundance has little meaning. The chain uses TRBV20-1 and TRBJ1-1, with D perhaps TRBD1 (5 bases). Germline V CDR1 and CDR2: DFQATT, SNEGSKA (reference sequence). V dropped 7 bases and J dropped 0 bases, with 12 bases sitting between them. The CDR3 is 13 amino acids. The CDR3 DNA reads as TGCAGTGATAGGGGCGGGATGAACACTGAAGCTTTCTTT. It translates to CSDRGGMNTEAFF.

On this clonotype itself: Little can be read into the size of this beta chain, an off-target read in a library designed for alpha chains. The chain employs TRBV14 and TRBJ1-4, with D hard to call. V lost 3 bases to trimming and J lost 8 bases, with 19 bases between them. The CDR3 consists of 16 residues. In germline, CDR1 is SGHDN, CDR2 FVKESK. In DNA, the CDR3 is TGTGCCAGCAGCCACAAAGGGAGGGTTGAACACGAAAAACTGTTTTTT. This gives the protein CASSHKGRVEHEKLFF. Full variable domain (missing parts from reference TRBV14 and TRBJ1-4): EAGVTQFPSHSVIEKGQTVTLRCDPISGHDNLYWYRRVMGKEIKFLLHFVKESKQDESGMPNNRFLAERTGGTYSTLKVQPAELEDSGVYFCASSHKGRVEHEKLFFGSGTQLSVL.

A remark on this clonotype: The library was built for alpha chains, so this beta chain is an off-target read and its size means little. DNA for the CDR3: TGTGCCAGCAGGAGAGCGGGTGACACAGATACGCAGTATTTT. This gives the protein CASRRAGDTDTQYF. V is TRBV3-1 and J is TRBJ2-3; weak D call: TRBD2 (6 bases). From germline, CDR1 is LGHDT and CDR2 YNNKEL (reference sequence). The CDR3 totals 14 residues. Trimming pared 6 bases from V and 2 bases from J, leaving 12 bases between.

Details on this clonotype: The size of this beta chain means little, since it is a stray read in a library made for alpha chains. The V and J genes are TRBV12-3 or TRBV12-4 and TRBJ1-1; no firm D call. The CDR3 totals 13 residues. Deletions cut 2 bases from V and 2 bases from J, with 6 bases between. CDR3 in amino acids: CASSLWDNTEAFF. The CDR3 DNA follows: TGTGCCAGCAGTTTATGGGATAACACTGAAGCTTTCTTT.

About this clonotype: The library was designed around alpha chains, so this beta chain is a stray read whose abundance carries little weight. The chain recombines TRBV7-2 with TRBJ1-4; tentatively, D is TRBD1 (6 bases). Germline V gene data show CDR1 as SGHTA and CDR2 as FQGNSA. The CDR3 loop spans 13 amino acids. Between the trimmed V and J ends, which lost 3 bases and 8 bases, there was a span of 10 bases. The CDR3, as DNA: TGTGCCAGCAGCTTTACAGGGCTGGAAAAACTGTTTTTT. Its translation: CASSFTGLEKLFF.

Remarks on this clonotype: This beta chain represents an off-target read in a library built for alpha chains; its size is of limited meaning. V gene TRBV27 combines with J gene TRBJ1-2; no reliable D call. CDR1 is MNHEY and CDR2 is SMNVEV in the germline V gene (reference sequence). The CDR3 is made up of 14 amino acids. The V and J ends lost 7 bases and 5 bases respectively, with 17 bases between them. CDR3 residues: CASTRRTGEYGYTF. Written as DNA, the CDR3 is TGTGCCAGCACCAGAAGGACCGGGGAATATGGCTACACCTTC.

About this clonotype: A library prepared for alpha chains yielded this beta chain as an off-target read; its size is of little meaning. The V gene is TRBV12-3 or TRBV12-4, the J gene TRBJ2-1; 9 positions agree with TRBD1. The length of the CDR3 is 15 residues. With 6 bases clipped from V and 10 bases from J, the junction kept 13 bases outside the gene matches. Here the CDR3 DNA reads TGTGCCAGCAGCCGACATGCCGGGACAGGGAACGAGCAGTTCTTC. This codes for CASSRHAGTGNEQFF.